What follows are 18 T cell receptor beta chains derived from one specimen sequenced in a study of early T cells in non-severe SARS-CoV-2 infection (dated by TCRdb to the early 2020s). The library was made by 5' RACE. The sequencer was a NextSeq 500. The public reads were quality trimmed at Q25 with fastp and then assembled into clones with MiXCR by TCRdb, keeping productive beta chains. Each CDR3 protein appears once, grouped with its most common genes and DNA. This sample has around 30,000 distinct CDR3 sequences in its table, and around 9% of those were observed once. The ten largest clonotypes hold about 13% of the sample. The specimen sequenced was whole blood. The receptor set was obtained from an adult who was a healthcare worker with PCR-confirmed SARS-CoV-2 infection or an uninfected control (not recorded which).

This clonotype was observed a few times. The chain uses TRBV9 and TRBJ1-1; D possibly corresponds to TRBD1 (6 bases). Trimming removed 0 bases from V and 6 bases from J, with 15 bases in between. The CDR3 covers 15 residues. Germline V gene data show CDR1 as SGDLS and CDR2 as YYNGEE. CDR3 sequence reads: CASSVEVQGYPEAFF. CDR3 bases: TGTGCCAGCAGCGTAGAGGTACAGGGTTACCCTGAAGCTTTCTTT.

This clonotype has just a few counts. The chain recombines TRBV6-2 or TRBV6-3 with TRBJ2-7, with 7 bases aligning to TRBD2. The V gene's germline CDR1 is MNHEY and CDR2 SVGEGT. The CDR3 has 12 residues. V was clipped by 5 bases and J by 4 bases; unmatched bases: 2. Written as DNA, the CDR3 is TGTGCCAGCAGTCGGGGGGAATACGAGCAGTACTTC. Translated: CASSRGEYEQYF.

By sample fraction, this clonotype is medium-sized. The CDR3 DNA sequence: TGTGCCAGCAGCTTAAAGACCGGGCGAGATACGCAGTATTTT. Protein product: CASSLKTGRDTQYF. V usage is TRBV7-2 and J usage is TRBJ2-3; D unresolved. Germline V gene data show CDR1 as SGHTA and CDR2 as FQGNSA. V was shortened by 2 bases and J by 5 bases, with 11 bases between the two germline ends. The CDR3 runs 14 residues.

The genes are TRBV6-2 or TRBV6-3 and TRBJ1-2; unclear D gene. V lost 2 bases and J lost 1, with 5 bases in between. In germline, CDR1 is MNHEY, CDR2 SVGEGT. The CDR3 spans 13 residues. The CDR3 protein is CASSYGINYGYTF. Written as DNA, the CDR3 is TGTGCCAGCAGTTACGGGATTAACTATGGCTACACCTTC.

The sample holds many counts of this clonotype. J is TRBJ2-7 and V is TRBV7-9, with D possibly TRBD1 on 5 matching bases. The CDR3 consists of 14 residues. V shed 7 bases and J shed 6 bases, with 19 bases lying between them. The germline V gene encodes CDR1 SEHNR and CDR2 FQNEAQ (reference sequence). CDR3: CASTPSGRVGEQYF. The CDR3 coding sequence is TGTGCCAGCACCCCGTCGGGCAGGGTAGGCGAGCAGTACTTC.

This clonotype was observed at least ten times. The CDR3: CASSKLRVPNEQFF. The CDR3 DNA follows: TGTGCCAGCAGCAAGCTGCGCGTACCCAATGAGCAGTTCTTC. This sequence joins TRBV21-1 and TRBJ2-1. TRBV21-1 is a pseudogene segment. The CDR3 loop spans 14 amino acids.

This clonotype occurred many times. V and J are TRBV14 and TRBJ2-2; either TRBD1 or TRBD2 may fit D (5 bases each). Germline V gene lookup returns CDR1 SGHDN and CDR2 FVKESK. V lost 0 bases and J 4 bases, leaving 15 bases between the germline ends. This CDR3 contains 17 residues. The DNA of the CDR3 is TGTGCCAGCAGCCAAGATAGGGGACGAGACTTCACCGGGGAGCTGTTTTTT. Translation gives CASSQDRGRDFTGELFF.

This clonotype came up a few times. V and J are TRBV2 and TRBJ2-2; perhaps D is TRBD1 or TRBD2 (6 bases each). Trimming removed 3 bases at V and 5 bases at J, with 16 bases between. The CDR3 is 16 amino acids. CDR1 is SNHLY and CDR2 is FYNNEI in the germline V gene. The CDR3 protein is CASSDSGARPTGELFF. The CDR3 region has the DNA TGTGCCAGCAGTGACTCGGGGGCCCGACCTACCGGGGAGCTGTTTTTT.

This clonotype was recorded once. With a much larger clone just one base away, this may be a read error. This sequence joins TRBV2 and TRBJ2-1, with no clear D. The CDR3 is made up of 12 amino acids. The germline V gene has CDR1 SNHLY and CDR2 FYNNEI. V was shortened by 5 bases and J by 3 bases, with 5 bases between the two germline ends. Here the CDR3 DNA reads TGTGCCAGCAGTTGGGGCTACAATGAGCAGTTCTTC. This encodes CASSWGYNEQFF. Full variable domain (rest looked up from reference TRBV2 and TRBJ2-1): EPEVTQTPSHQVTQMGQEVILRCVPISNHLYFYWYRQILGQKVEFLVSFYNNEISEKSEIFDDQFSVERPDGSNFTLKIRSTKLEDSAMYFCASSWGYNEQFFGPGTRLTVL.

This clonotype was picked up a small number of times. V is TRBV7-2 and J is TRBJ2-3; the match to TRBD2 covers 16 bases. J was trimmed by 5 bases and V by 4 bases; bases with no gene match: 6. Germline V gene sequence: CDR1 SGHTA, CDR2 FQGNSA. CDR3 length: 17 residues. The CDR3 coding sequence is TGTGCCAGCAGCTCCGGGACTAGCGGGGGGGCGGTAGATACGCAGTATTTT. Translated: CASSSGTSGGAVDTQYF. Full variable domain (rest looked up from reference TRBV7-2 and TRBJ2-3): GAGVSQSPSNKVTEKGKDVELRCDPISGHTALYWYRQSLGQGLEFLIYFQGNSAPDKSGLPSDRFSAERTGGSVSTLTIQRTQQEDSAVYLCASSSGTSGGAVDTQYFGPGTRLTVL.

This clonotype was recorded many times. This chain joins TRBV12-3 or TRBV12-4 and TRBJ2-1; the match to TRBD1 covers 8 bases. Trimming removed 4 bases from V and 8 bases from J; junction bases left unmatched: 7. The CDR3 runs to 14 residues. Here the CDR3 reads CASSSQGAADEQFF. The CDR3, as DNA: TGTGCCAGCAGTTCTCAGGGGGCCGCTGATGAGCAGTTCTTC.

The CDR3 coding sequence is TGTGCCAGCAGCCGTTCCCCCTACGAGCAGTACTTC. This translates into CASSRSPYEQYF. The chain employs TRBV7-2 and TRBJ2-7, with no clear D. Germline CDR1 is SGHTA and CDR2 is FQGNSA. Trimming took 5 bases from V and 2 from J, leaving 7 bases between them. The CDR3 runs to 12 residues. Looking up the rest from reference TRBV7-2 and TRBJ2-7 gives the full variable domain: GAGVSQSPSNKVTEKGKDVELRCDPISGHTALYWYRQSLGQGLEFLIYFQGNSAPDKSGLPSDRFSAERTGGSVSTLTIQRTQQEDSAVYLCASSRSPYEQYFGPGTRLTVT.

This clonotype came up a few times. The chain is built from TRBV5-1 and TRBJ2-7, with 9 bases matching TRBD1. The CDR3 consists of 15 residues. From germline, CDR1 is SGHRS and CDR2 YFSETQ. J was trimmed by 0 bases and V by 4 bases; bases with no gene match: 5. CDR3 in DNA: TGCGCCAGCAGCCGGACAGGGGAGAGCTCCTACGAGCAGTACTTC. Translation gives CASSRTGESSYEQYF.

This sequence joins TRBV11-2 and TRBJ1-4, with D uncertain. CDR3 length: 15 amino acids. Trimming shortened V by 0 bases and J by 2 bases, and 7 bases separated the two germline ends. The germline V gene has CDR1 SGHAT and CDR2 FQNNGV. For the CDR3, the DNA is TGTGCCAGCAGCTTAGAACCGCGGACTAATGAAAAACTGTTTTTT. It codes for CASSLEPRTNEKLFF.

This clonotype was found many times. The gene calls are TRBV20-1 and TRBJ1-1; 7 bases match TRBD1. This CDR3 has 16 residues. The V gene end was trimmed by 0 bases and the J gene end by 8 bases; junction bases not matched to a gene: 15. Germline V gene lookup returns CDR1 DFQATT and CDR2 SNEGSKA (reference sequence). The CDR3 bases are TGCAGTGCTAGAGATCCATTCCGTACAGGGGCCGGGGAAGCTTTCTTT. Translating it yields CSARDPFRTGAGEAFF.

This clonotype has a count of ten or more. The chain employs TRBV3-1 and TRBJ2-3; 8 bases match TRBD2. Germline values: CDR1 LGHDT, CDR2 YNNKEL (reference sequence). CDR3 length: 14 amino acids. V lost 3 bases to trimming and J lost 6 bases; unmatched junction nucleotides: 5. The CDR3 protein is CASSQRGDSDTQYF. In DNA, the CDR3 is TGTGCCAGCAGCCAGCGGGGGGACTCGGATACGCAGTATTTT.

The table lists this clonotype with many counts. V usage is TRBV29-1 and J usage is TRBJ1-1; no firm D call. Trimming left V 6 bases short and J 1 base short, with 18 bases between. This CDR3 region has 15 residues. In germline, CDR1 is SQVTM, CDR2 ANQGSEA. This CDR3 reads CSVEMVAGRNTEAFF. CDR3 DNA: TGCAGCGTCGAGATGGTGGCGGGGAGGAACACTGAAGCTTTCTTT.

This clonotype was seen ten or more times. This chain uses TRBV20-1 with TRBJ1-2; no clear D. V dropped 0 bases and J dropped 4 bases, with 9 bases sitting between them. The CDR3 contains 13 residues. CDR1 is DFQATT, CDR2 SNEGSKA, per germline (reference sequence). The CDR3 region is CSARDPRTYGYTF. The CDR3 DNA reads TGCAGTGCTAGAGACCCCCGGACCTATGGCTACACCTTC.